This T cell receptor (beta chain) was found in a study of T cells in Graves' hyperthyroidism and ophthalmopathy. This CDR3 contains 14 residues. Trimming stripped 6 bases from V and 7 bases from J, with 16 bases between. Germline lookup yields CDR1 MNHNS and CDR2 SASEGT. This clonotype was detected ten times or more. It was RNA transcripts that yielded the amplified TCR beta CDR3 regions. Primed by the HTBI set, a first-round RT-PCR was run on the TCR CDR3. TCRdb reprocessed the multiplex PCR reads via MiXCR and lists one record per CDR3 protein. This table holds around 350,000 distinct CDR3 sequences, 19% found once. Diagnosis of hyperthyroidism was new in patients aged 18 to 65, and its duration was under 2 months. Uncontrolled infection, other autoimmune disease, pregnancy or lactation excluded patients.

The clonotype originates from a woman aged 18-29 years with Graves' hyperthyroidism. Material: blood. The rearrangement links TRBV6-1 to TRBJ1-5; possibly TRBD1 for D (6 bases). CDR3 nucleotide sequence: TGTGCCAGCAGAAAGGGGGTCCTGGGGCAGCCCCAGCATTTT. It encodes CASRKGVLGQPQHF.